The 24 T cell receptor beta chains reported below all come from one sample, sequenced in a study of a mutant IDH1 vaccine in newly diagnosed glioma. Sequencing used immunoSEQ multiplex PCR; TCRdb keeps in-frame clones, though not all of them. This sample has tens of thousands of clones, with 75% to 85% found just once. These TCRs are of unknown antigen specificity. Described time point: week 35, safety follow-up. Every vaccine dose comprised 300 ug of mutant IDH1 20-mer peptide plus topical imiquimod. The sample here was PBMCs, taken from a glioma patient whose treatment included an IDH1 peptide vaccine. The receptor source for this set is a man in his forties with glioma.

The rearrangement joins TRBV4-3 to TRBJ2-2; 8 bases agree with TRBD1. CDR1 LGHNA and CDR2 YSLEER come from the germline V gene. The CDR3 runs 16 residues. V gave up 0 bases and J gave up 0 bases; unmatched junction bases: 0. CDR3 sequence: CASSQDRGPNTGELFF. For the CDR3, the DNA is TGCGCCAGCAGCCAAGACAGGGGGCCGAACACCGGGGAGCTGTTTTTT.

The CDR3 DNA reads TGTGCCAGCAGCTCTAGCGGGAGCGCTGCCGGGGAGCTGTTTTTT. Translation gives CASSSSGSAAGELFF. The chain couples TRBV11-2 to TRBJ2-2; 10 bases align to TRBD2. V lost 4 bases and J lost 6; bases outside the gene matches: 5. Per germline, CDR1 SGHAT and CDR2 FQNNGV. This CDR3 has 15 residues.

The chain is built from TRBV5-1 and TRBJ2-2; the match to TRBD2 covers 7 bases. The ends lost 1 base at V and 1 base at J; junction bases unmatched: 4. Germline CDR1 SGHRS, CDR2 YFSETQ. The CDR3 sequence is 16 residues long. The CDR3 sequence: CASSLRASGNTGELFF. In nucleotides, the CDR3 is TGCGCCAGCAGCTTGAGGGCTAGCGGGAACACCGGGGAGCTGTTTTTT.

The CDR3 coding sequence is TGTGCCTGGACAACATCCCTACCGGGGTCGTTCCAGTTCTTC. Residues: CAWTTSLPGSFQFF. The chain is built from TRBV30 and TRBJ2-1, with D perhaps matching TRBD2 (5 bases). CDR3 length equals 14 residues. The germline CDR1 and CDR2 sequences are GTSNPN and SVGIG (reference sequence). Between the trimmed V and J ends, which lost 4 bases and 13 bases, there was a span of 23 bases.

V is TRBV29-1 and J is TRBJ1-3, with a weak D call TRBD1 (5 bases). This CDR3 has 14 residues. Per the germline V gene, CDR1 is SQVTM and CDR2 is ANQGSEA. The V end was cut by 5 bases, the J end by 7 bases, with 18 bases between. Here the CDR3 DNA reads TGCAGCGTTTCCCCCTTGTTCGGGGGGAACACCATATATTTT. Its translation: CSVSPLFGGNTIYF.

This clone was recorded once. This chain joins TRBV19 and TRBJ2-5, with D possibly being TRBD1 (5 bases). The germline gives CDR1 LNHDA, CDR2 SQIVND (reference sequence). This CDR3 contains 11 residues. The V end was cut by 2 bases, the J end by 8 bases, with 6 bases between. CDR3 loop: CASSIQGTQYF. DNA of the CDR3: TGTGCCAGTAGTATACAGGGAACCCAGTACTTC.

In its sample, this clone was seen once. The V call is TRBV7-9, the J call TRBJ2-7; D remains unclear. The CDR3 has 16 amino acids. V shed 3 bases and J shed 3 bases, with 18 bases lying between them. In germline, CDR1 is SEHNR, CDR2 FQNEAQ (reference sequence). The CDR3 sequence is CASSFGLARWNYEQYF. DNA for the CDR3: TGTGCCAGCAGCTTCGGCCTGGCCAGGTGGAACTACGAGCAGTACTTC.

In DNA, the CDR3 is TGTGCCAGCAGTCAGGGTAGGGGCACTGAAGCTTTCTTT. Translation gives CASSQGRGTEAFF. The V gene is TRBV6-5, the J gene TRBJ1-1; D possibly corresponds to TRBD1 (5 bases). From germline, CDR1 is MNHEY and CDR2 SVGAGI. V was clipped by 5 bases and J by 4 bases, with 11 bases between them. This CDR3 spans 13 amino acids.

The gene calls are TRBV27 and TRBJ2-1, with 7 nucleotides matching TRBD2. The J segment lost 2 bases and the V segment lost 6 bases, leaving 4 bases of the junction unmatched. This CDR3 has 14 residues. Germline loops: CDR1 MNHEY, CDR2 SMNVEV (reference sequence). The CDR3 is CASRPAGAYNEQFF. CDR3 DNA: TGTGCCAGCAGACCCGCGGGAGCCTACAATGAGCAGTTCTTC.

J is TRBJ1-5 and V is TRBV27; 8 nucleotides match TRBD1. Germline V lookup: CDR1 MNHEY, CDR2 SMNVEV (reference sequence). V dropped 4 bases and J dropped 5; count of bases not matched to a gene: 7. The CDR3 has 15 amino acids. The CDR3 DNA is TGTGCCAGCAGTTCCTCGACAGGGGAGGATCAGCCCCAGCATTTT. Translating it yields CASSSSTGEDQPQHF.

The chain links TRBV11-2 to TRBJ2-1; 8 bases align to TRBD1. Looked up from germline, CDR1 is SGHAT and CDR2 is FQNNGV. The CDR3 is 15 amino acids. V lost 5 bases, J lost 1 base, and 4 bases stayed unmatched. This CDR3 is CASSPGTGSYNEQFF. CDR3 bases: TGTGCCAGCAGCCCAGGGACAGGTTCCTACAATGAGCAGTTCTTC.

The chain joins TRBV4-1 to TRBJ1-1; D gene unclear. The CDR3 totals 14 residues. Trimming left V 4 bases short and J 1 base short, with 10 bases between. Germline CDR1 MGHRA, CDR2 YSYEKL. DNA for the CDR3: TGCGCCAGCAGCCCCCTTCACACGAACACTGAAGCTTTCTTT. Its translation is CASSPLHTNTEAFF.

The CDR3 DNA reads as TGTGCCAGCAGCTTAGCGGACAGGGGAGGTCCCGGGGAGCTGTTTTTT. As protein: CASSLADRGGPGELFF. The rearrangement links TRBV7-6 to TRBJ2-2, with TRBD1 matching over 9 bases. V was pared by 0 bases and J by 6 bases, with 5 bases of the junction left unmatched. This CDR3 spans 16 amino acids. Germline CDR1 SGHVS, CDR2 FNYEAQ.

As for this clone: One end of the junction is discordant with germline, which a read error may explain. This chain joins TRBV5-4 and TRBJ2-5; 9 bases align to TRBD2. The germline V gene has CDR1 SGHNT and CDR2 YYREEE (reference sequence). This CDR3 region has 18 residues. CDR3 bases: TGTGCCAGCAGCCATCAACCCAGGAGCGGGAGGATACAAGAGACCCAGCACTTC. Translated, it gives CASSHQPRSGRIQETQHF.

The table lists this clone with a few counts. CDR3 residues: CASSSTRGDGANVLTF. In DNA form, the CDR3 reads TGTGCCAGCAGCTCTACCAGGGGGGACGGGGCCAACGTCCTGACTTTC. The chain couples TRBV7-2 to TRBJ2-6; the D gene is possibly TRBD1 (7 bases). The CDR3 runs 16 residues. Germline-derived CDR1 and CDR2 are SGHTA and FQGNSA. V lost 4 bases, J lost 4 bases, and 14 bases lay in between.

V gene TRBV7-7 combines with J gene TRBJ2-2; 10 nucleotides line up with TRBD2. Trimming cost V 5 bases and J 3 bases; bases outside gene matches: 6. This CDR3 is 16 amino acids long. Germline CDR1 reads SSHAT; CDR2 reads FNYEAQ (reference sequence). The CDR3 nucleotides read TGTGCCAGCAGCCCACTAGCGGGATTTGACACCGGGGAGCTGTTTTTT. Translating gives CASSPLAGFDTGELFF.

This chain joins TRBV19 and TRBJ1-1; 9 bases line up with TRBD1. This CDR3 spans 15 amino acids. From germline, CDR1 is LNHDA and CDR2 SQIVND (reference sequence). Trimming took 4 bases from V and 4 from J; bases not matched to a gene: 7. The CDR3 here is CASSTLTGGTTEAFF. CDR3 coding DNA: TGTGCCAGTAGTACCCTGACAGGGGGTACCACTGAAGCTTTCTTT.

The chain has TRBV9 and TRBJ2-1; the D gene is possibly TRBD2 (6 bases). The ends were cut back, 4 bases at V and 7 bases at J, with 15 bases in the middle. The CDR3 length is 14 residues. CDR1 and CDR2 (germline): SGDLS, YYNGEE. The CDR3 is CASSTKGLANEQFF. CDR3 sequence (DNA): TGTGCCAGCAGCACCAAAGGGCTAGCGAATGAGCAGTTCTTC. Using reference TRBV9 and TRBJ2-1 for the parts outside the CDR3, the full variable domain is DSGVTQTPKHLITATGQRVTLRCSPRSGDLSVYWYQQSLDQGLQFLIQYYNGEERAKGNILERFSAQQFPDLHSELNLSSLELGDSALYFCASSTKGLANEQFFGPGTRLTVL.

V and J are TRBV18 and TRBJ2-7; 7 nucleotides match TRBD1. There are 16 residues in the CDR3. V trimming: 3 bases; J trimming: 7 bases; junction bases outside the gene matches: 15. Germline assignment: CDR1 KGHSH and CDR2 LQKENI. The CDR3 DNA follows: TGTGCCAGCTCACCGCTCCCGGGACAGACCCTTGGTGAGCAGTACTTC. Its translation: CASSPLPGQTLGEQYF.

The genes are TRBV5-8 and TRBJ2-5, with 8 bases that match TRBD1. Germline CDR1 and CDR2: SGHTS and YDEGEE. Losses at the gene ends were 4 bases for V and 2 bases for J; bases not matched to a gene: 10. The CDR3 runs to 16 residues. CDR3 DNA sequence: TGTGCCAGCAGCCCTGGACAGGGATCGAGGCAAGAGACCCAGTACTTC. Protein sequence: CASSPGQGSRQETQYF.

This chain connects TRBV5-5 to TRBJ2-7; tentative D call: TRBD1 (5 bases). Germline CDR1 and CDR2: SGHKS and YYEKEE (reference sequence). The CDR3 totals 17 residues. V gave up 0 bases and J gave up 0 bases, with 16 bases separating them. This CDR3 reads CASSLAGSRATSYEQYV. CDR3 in DNA: TGTGCCAGCAGCTTGGCCGGAAGCAGGGCAACCTCCTACGAGCAGTACGTC.

This clone was seen once. This chain uses TRBV6-1 with TRBJ2-7, with TRBD2 matching over 8 bases. The CDR3 contains 14 residues. With 4 bases clipped from V and 11 bases from J, the junction kept 13 bases outside the gene matches. CDR1 and CDR2 from the germline V gene are MNHNS and SASEGT. The CDR3 DNA follows: TGTGCCAGCAGTGGGCAAACTAGCGGAGTCCTGGAGTACTTC. Translation gives CASSGQTSGVLEYF.

The V call is TRBV19, the J call TRBJ2-4; D unresolved. Germline CDR1 and CDR2: LNHDA and SQIVND (reference sequence). The V end lost 6 bases, the J end lost 4 bases, and 13 bases lay between the germline ends. The CDR3 sequence is 14 residues long. CDR3 sequence reads: CASRGYSEKNIQYF. The DNA of the CDR3 is TGTGCCAGTAGAGGGTACAGCGAGAAAAACATTCAGTACTTC.

This clone was detected a few times. V usage is TRBV18 and J usage is TRBJ1-2; the D is unclear. CDR1 is KGHSH and CDR2 is LQKENI in the germline V gene. Trimming cost V 2 bases and J 0 bases, with 7 bases left between them. The CDR3 covers 14 residues. The CDR3 DNA sequence: TGTGCCAGCTCACCAATGGAAACTAACTATGGCTACACCTTC. It specifies CASSPMETNYGYTF.